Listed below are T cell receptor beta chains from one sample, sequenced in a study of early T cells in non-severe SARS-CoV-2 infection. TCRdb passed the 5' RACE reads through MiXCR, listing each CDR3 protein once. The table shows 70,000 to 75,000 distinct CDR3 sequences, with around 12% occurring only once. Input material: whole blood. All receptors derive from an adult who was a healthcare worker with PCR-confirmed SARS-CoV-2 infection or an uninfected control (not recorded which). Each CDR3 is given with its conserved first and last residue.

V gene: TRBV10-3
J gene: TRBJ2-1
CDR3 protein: CAISAALAGGGNEQFF

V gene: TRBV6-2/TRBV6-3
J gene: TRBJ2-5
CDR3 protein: CASSYSSSRETQYF

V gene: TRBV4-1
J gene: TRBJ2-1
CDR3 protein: CASSQARFGTGVYNEQFF

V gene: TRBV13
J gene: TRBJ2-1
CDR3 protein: CASSFEGLAGNSNEQFF

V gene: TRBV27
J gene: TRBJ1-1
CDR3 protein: CASSSLTGLEFGF

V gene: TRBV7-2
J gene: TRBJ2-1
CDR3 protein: CASSLWGWDNEQFF

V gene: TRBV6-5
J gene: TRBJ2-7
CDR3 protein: CASSPSGTGGFYEQYF

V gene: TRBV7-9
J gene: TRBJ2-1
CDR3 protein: CASSSDHRANEQFF

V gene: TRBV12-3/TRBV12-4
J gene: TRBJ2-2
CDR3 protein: CASRLGGTGELFF

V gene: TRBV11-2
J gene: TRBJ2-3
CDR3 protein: CASSLFRGRGDTQYF

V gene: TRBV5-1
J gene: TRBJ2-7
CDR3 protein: CASSTREIQYF

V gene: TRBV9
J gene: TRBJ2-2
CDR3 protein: CASSVGACGLGGELFF

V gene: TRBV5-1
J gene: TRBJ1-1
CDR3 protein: CASSLRGTGAKNTEAFF

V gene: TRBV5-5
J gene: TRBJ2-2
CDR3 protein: CASSLAKFRTTGELFF

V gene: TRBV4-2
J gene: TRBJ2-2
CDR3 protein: CASSQDFLAGGTTGELFF

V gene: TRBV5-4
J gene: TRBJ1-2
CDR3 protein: CASSLVGDRVGGYTF

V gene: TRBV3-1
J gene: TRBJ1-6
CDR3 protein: CASSQRNSPLHF

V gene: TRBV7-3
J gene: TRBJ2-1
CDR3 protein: CASSYINGEQFF

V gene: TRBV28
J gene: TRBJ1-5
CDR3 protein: CASRTGLNQPQHF

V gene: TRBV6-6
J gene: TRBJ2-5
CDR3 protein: CASSRTAVLETQYF

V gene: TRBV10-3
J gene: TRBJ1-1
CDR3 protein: CAIRDNTEAFF

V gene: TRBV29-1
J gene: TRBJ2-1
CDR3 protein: CSVEGWGVENEQFF

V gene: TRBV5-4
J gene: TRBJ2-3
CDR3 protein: CASSLGLAGTDTQYF

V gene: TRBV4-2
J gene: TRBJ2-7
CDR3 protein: CASSQVVNEQYF

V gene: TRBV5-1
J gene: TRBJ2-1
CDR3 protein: CASSFEGPSYNEQFF

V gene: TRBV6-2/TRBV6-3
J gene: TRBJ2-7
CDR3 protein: CASSDGQGPYEQYF

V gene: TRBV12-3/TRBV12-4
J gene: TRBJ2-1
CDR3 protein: CASSRLVGQGYNEQFF

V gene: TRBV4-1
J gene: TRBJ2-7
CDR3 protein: CASRDIAGGRGEQYF

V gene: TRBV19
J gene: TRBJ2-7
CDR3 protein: CASSIAGGSYEQYF

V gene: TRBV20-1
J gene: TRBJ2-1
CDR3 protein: CSARRGTGRTGEQFF

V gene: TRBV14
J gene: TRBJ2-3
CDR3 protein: CASSHMGTDTQYF

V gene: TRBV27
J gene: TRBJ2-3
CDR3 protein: CASSTGTGQIDTQFF

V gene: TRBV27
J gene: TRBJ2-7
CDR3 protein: CASSEAGRGEQYF

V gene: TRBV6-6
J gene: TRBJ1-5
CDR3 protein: CASSSRTDYSNQPQHF

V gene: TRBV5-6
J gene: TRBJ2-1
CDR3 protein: CASSWTSGADEQFF

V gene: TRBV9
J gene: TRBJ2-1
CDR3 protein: CVSSAIAGGYNEQFF

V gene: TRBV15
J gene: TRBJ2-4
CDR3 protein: CATSRDGSGEAKNIQYF

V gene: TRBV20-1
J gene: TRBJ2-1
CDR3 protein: CSARTGTNNEQFF

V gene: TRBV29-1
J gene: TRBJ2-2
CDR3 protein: CSAGTGGNTGELFF

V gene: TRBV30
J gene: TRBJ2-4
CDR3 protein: CACYGAFQNIQYF

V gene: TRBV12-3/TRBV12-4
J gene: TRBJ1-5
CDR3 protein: CASSRLGTGDQPQHF

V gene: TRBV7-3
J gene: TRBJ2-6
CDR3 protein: CASLPHSSGANVLTF

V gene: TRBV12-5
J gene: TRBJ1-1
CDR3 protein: CASGSGQGAAFF

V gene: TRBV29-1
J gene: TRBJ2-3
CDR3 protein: CSGKDYVTDTQYF

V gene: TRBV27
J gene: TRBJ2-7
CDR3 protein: CASSLSSGAREQYF